Below, 22 T cell receptor beta chains from the same sample are listed, as sequenced in a study of vaccination and CD4 T cells after COVID-19. CD4+ T cells that had been cultured provided DNA sequenced with the Oncomine TCR Beta short-read assay. One entry per CDR3 protein results from TCRdb running MiXCR on the PCR reads. The sample contains about 15,000 distinct CDR3 sequences, approximately 28% of which appear only once. These receptors have no known antigen. The sample's treatment: approximately nine-day PBMC culture with coronavirus spike peptide pools or control peptides (ViraFEST assay). Specimen: cultured CD4+ T cells from blood. These receptors originate from a human donor with COVID-19.

This sequence joins TRBV28 and TRBJ1-4; no firm D call. The V gene lost 5 bases and the J gene lost 5 bases, with 15 bases spanning the gap. The CDR3 covers 15 residues. Germline V gene sequence: CDR1 MDHEN, CDR2 SYDVKM. This CDR3 is CASSAAGLGNEKLFF. The CDR3 coding sequence is TGTGCCAGCAGTGCCGCAGGATTGGGGAATGAAAAACTGTTTTTT.

This chain connects TRBV7-9 to TRBJ1-4; 7 nucleotides line up with TRBD1. The germline V gene has CDR1 SEHNR and CDR2 FQNEAQ (reference sequence). The CDR3 spans 15 residues. The J segment lost 7 bases and the V segment lost 5 bases, leaving 10 bases of the junction unmatched. As DNA, the CDR3 is TGTGCCAGCAGCATTACAGGGGCGGAAAGTGAAAAACTGTTTTTT. Protein: CASSITGAESEKLFF.

This clonotype was found a few times. This chain joins TRBV7-8 and TRBJ1-1, with 7 bases aligning to TRBD1. The germline gives CDR1 SGHVS, CDR2 FQNEAQ. CDR3 size: 17 residues. V gave up 7 bases and J gave up 2 bases; unmatched junction bases: 16. CDR3 coding DNA: TGTGCCAGCACCCTAAGACAGGGAGAAACTATCAACACTGAAGCTTTCTTT. It encodes CASTLRQGETINTEAFF.

In its sample, this clonotype was seen a few times. The chain links TRBV7-6 to TRBJ2-5; 10 nucleotides match TRBD2. This CDR3 comprises 19 residues. CDR1 is SGHVS and CDR2 is FNYEAQ in the germline V gene. V dropped 5 bases and J dropped 1; count of bases not matched to a gene: 16. In DNA, the CDR3 is TGTGCCAGCAGCCGACAACTGAAATTAGCGGGGGGAACCCAAGAGACCCAGTACTTC. Amino acids: CASSRQLKLAGGTQETQYF.

The chain is built from TRBV19 and TRBJ2-2; 11 bases map to TRBD1. The V gene end was trimmed by 7 bases and the J gene end by 4 bases; junction bases not matched to a gene: 17. The CDR3 has 19 residues. Germline lookup yields CDR1 LNHDA and CDR2 SQIVND (reference sequence). Here the CDR3 reads CASNNNAGQGAFGTGELFF. The CDR3 nucleotides are TGTGCCAGTAATAACAATGCCGGACAGGGGGCATTTGGCACCGGGGAGCTGTTTTTT.

V is TRBV27 and J is TRBJ2-5; TRBD1 matches at 7 bases. The CDR3 contains 15 residues. The V gene end was trimmed by 6 bases and the J gene end by 2 bases; junction bases not matched to a gene: 9. Germline lookup yields CDR1 MNHEY and CDR2 SMNVEV (reference sequence). CDR3 sequence reads: CASSDSTGLQETQYF. CDR3 bases: TGTGCCAGCAGCGACTCGACAGGGTTACAAGAGACCCAGTACTTC.

About this clonotype itself: Since the CDR3 does not end with the conserved phenylalanine or tryptophan, this likely comes from a read error. This chain links TRBV2 with TRBJ1-2; D remains ambiguous. The V gene's germline CDR1 is SNHLY and CDR2 FYNNEI. There are 12 residues in the CDR3. Trimming removed 6 bases from V and 4 bases from J, with 9 bases in between. The CDR3 sequence is CASSQTAYGYTS. The DNA for the CDR3 is TGTGCCAGCAGCCAGACGGCCTATGGCTACACCTCC.

This chain connects TRBV6-1 to TRBJ2-1, with TRBD1 as a possible D gene (5 bases). Germline lookup yields CDR1 MNHNS and CDR2 SASEGT. The V end lost 3 bases, the J end lost 4 bases, and 10 bases lay between the germline ends. The CDR3 covers 14 residues. The CDR3 region has the DNA TGTGCCAGCAGTGACAGGGAATGGTACAATGAGCAGTTCTTC. The encoded protein is CASSDREWYNEQFF.

This clonotype occurred a few times. The chain carries TRBV12-3 or TRBV12-4 and TRBJ2-7, with D hard to call. The CDR3 extends over 12 amino acids. Trimming pared 2 bases from V and 8 bases from J, leaving 10 bases between. The CDR3 here is CASSLLPLKQYF. In nucleotides, the CDR3 is TGTGCCAGCAGTTTACTCCCATTAAAGCAGTACTTC.

This sequence joins TRBV7-2 and TRBJ1-2, with TRBD1 as a possible D gene (5 bases). CDR1 is SGHTA and CDR2 is FQGNSA in the germline V gene. The CDR3 extends over 15 amino acids. V was pared by 0 bases and J by 2 bases, with 10 bases between. The CDR3 bases are TGTGCCAGCAGCTTAGCGGGGGATGCGAACTATGGCTACACCTTC. It translates to CASSLAGDANYGYTF.

This rearrangement joins TRBV11-2 to TRBJ1-3; D remains unclear. The CDR3 is 11 residues long. The germline V and J ends were trimmed by 5 bases and 6 bases, with 5 bases remaining between them. Germline values: CDR1 SGHAT, CDR2 FQNNGV. CDR3 sequence reads: CASSPQNTIYF. The DNA for the CDR3 is TGTGCCAGCAGCCCTCAAAACACCATATATTTT.

V gene TRBV27 combines with J gene TRBJ2-2; perhaps D is TRBD1 or TRBD2 (5 bases each). The germline V gene has CDR1 MNHEY and CDR2 SMNVEV (reference sequence). The V end was cut by 3 bases, the J end by 1 base, with 9 bases between. The CDR3 consists of 15 residues. The DNA for the CDR3 is TGTGCCAGCAGTTTGAGGGGCATGAACACCGGGGAGCTGTTTTTT. Residues: CASSLRGMNTGELFF.

This chain connects TRBV4-1 to TRBJ1-2, with 8 nucleotides matching TRBD1. V trimming: 3 bases; J trimming: 4 bases; junction bases outside the gene matches: 10. This CDR3 is built from 16 residues. Germline V gene sequence: CDR1 MGHRA, CDR2 YSYEKL. CDR3 sequence reads: CASSHSIGQGVYGYTF. In DNA form, the CDR3 reads TGCGCCAGCAGCCACAGTATTGGACAGGGCGTCTATGGCTACACCTTC.

This chain connects TRBV6-1 to TRBJ1-1; 7 bases line up with TRBD1. The CDR3 covers 13 residues. Germline CDR1 is MNHNS and CDR2 is SASEGT. After removal of 6 bases from V and 4 bases from J, the junction contained 5 bases not matched to a gene. CDR3: CASSRGRGTEAFF. The CDR3 DNA sequence: TGTGCCAGCAGCAGGGGGAGAGGCACTGAAGCTTTCTTT.

In its sample, this clonotype was seen a few times. The gene calls are TRBV11-2 and TRBJ1-1, with D tentatively TRBD1 (6 bases). Between the trimmed V and J ends, which lost 5 bases and 7 bases, there was a span of 17 bases. CDR1 and CDR2 from the germline V gene are SGHAT and FQNNGV. The CDR3 has 14 amino acids. This CDR3 reads CASSPLRGYNEAFF. The CDR3 nucleotides read TGTGCCAGCAGCCCTCTTAGGGGGTATAATGAAGCTTTCTTT.

This rearrangement joins TRBV7-9 to TRBJ1-4; D unresolved. V lost 5 bases, J lost 5 bases, and 12 bases lay in between. Germline CDR1 reads SEHNR; CDR2 reads FQNEAQ (reference sequence). There are 14 residues in the CDR3. In DNA form, the CDR3 reads TGTGCCAGCAGCCTGGCTGGGAGCAATGAAAAACTGTTTTTT. Translating gives CASSLAGSNEKLFF. Full variable domain (remainder filled in from reference TRBV7-9 and TRBJ1-4): DTGVSQNPRHKITKRGQNVTFRCDPISEHNRLYWYRQTLGQGPEFLTYFQNEAQLEKSRLLSDRFSAERPKGSFSTLEIQRTEQGDSAMYLCASSLAGSNEKLFFGSGTQLSVL.

V gene TRBV28 combines with J gene TRBJ2-6, with D perhaps TRBD1 (6 bases). V was pared by 7 bases and J by 0 bases, with 16 bases between. The CDR3 runs 17 residues. Per the germline V gene, CDR1 is MDHEN and CDR2 is SYDVKM. The CDR3 protein is CASKETGQYSGANVLTF. Here the CDR3 DNA reads TGTGCCAGCAAAGAGACAGGCCAGTACTCTGGGGCCAACGTCCTGACTTTC.

The table lists this clonotype with a few counts. The chain is built from TRBV27 and TRBJ1-6; 8 nucleotides align to TRBD1. The germline V gene encodes CDR1 MNHEY and CDR2 SMNVEV (reference sequence). This CDR3 spans 16 amino acids. V shed 6 bases, J shed 2 bases, and the junction held 6 bases outside the gene matches. The CDR3, as DNA: TGTGCCAGCAGCCCGACAGGGGTGCCCTATAATTCACCCCTCCACTTT. Its protein product is CASSPTGVPYNSPLHF.

The V call is TRBV7-8, the J call TRBJ1-2; no clear D gene. The CDR3 runs 13 residues. Germline CDR1 SGHVS, CDR2 FQNEAQ. V shed 0 bases and J shed 10 bases, with 12 bases lying between them. The CDR3 here is CASSLAPRESYTF. The CDR3 coding sequence is TGTGCCAGCAGCTTAGCCCCCAGAGAATCCTACACCTTC.

V is TRBV3-1 and J is TRBJ1-6; no firm D call. Germline CDR1 is LGHDT and CDR2 is YNNKEL (reference sequence). This CDR3 region has 14 residues. V was clipped by 2 bases and J by 7 bases, with 9 bases between them. For the CDR3, the DNA is TGTGCCAGCAGCCAACGGCAGAAGAATTCACCCCTCCACTTT. Encoded protein: CASSQRQKNSPLHF.

The rearrangement joins TRBV7-9 to TRBJ1-5, with TRBD1 matching over 9 bases. The germline CDR1 and CDR2 sequences are SEHNR and FQNEAQ (reference sequence). J was trimmed by 7 bases and V by 5 bases; bases with no gene match: 6. The CDR3 covers 14 residues. The CDR3 loop reads CASSDRGSAQPQHF. Here the CDR3 DNA reads TGTGCCAGCAGCGACAGGGGGAGTGCCCAGCCCCAGCATTTT.

This clonotype was picked up a small number of times. V usage is TRBV6-5 and J usage is TRBJ1-3; D gene unclear. Between the trimmed V and J ends, which lost 2 bases and 7 bases, there was a span of 9 bases. The CDR3 runs 13 residues. CDR1 and CDR2 (germline): MNHEY, SVGAGI. Here the CDR3 reads CASSYRARNTIYF. The CDR3 nucleotides read TGTGCCAGCAGTTACAGGGCCAGGAACACCATATATTTT.